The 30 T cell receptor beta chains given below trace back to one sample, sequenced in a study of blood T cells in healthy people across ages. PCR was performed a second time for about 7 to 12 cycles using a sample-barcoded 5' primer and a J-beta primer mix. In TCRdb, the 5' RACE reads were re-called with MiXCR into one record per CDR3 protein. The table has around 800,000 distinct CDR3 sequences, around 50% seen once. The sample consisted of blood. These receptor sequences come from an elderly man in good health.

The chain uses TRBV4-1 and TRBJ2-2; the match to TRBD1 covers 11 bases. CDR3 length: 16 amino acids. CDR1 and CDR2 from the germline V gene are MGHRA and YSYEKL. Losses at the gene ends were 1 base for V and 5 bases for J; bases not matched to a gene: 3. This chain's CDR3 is CASSQGDRGFTGELFF. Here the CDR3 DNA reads TGCGCCAGCAGCCAAGGGGACAGGGGGTTTACCGGGGAGCTGTTTTTT.

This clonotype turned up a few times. The chain's CDR3 is CASWQNPSTDTQYF. DNA for the CDR3: TGCGCCAGTTGGCAGAACCCTAGCACAGATACGCAGTATTTT. The J gene is TRBJ2-3, the V gene TRBV5-1; D gene unclear. The CDR3 contains 14 residues. The germline V and J ends were trimmed by 8 bases and 0 bases, with 13 bases remaining between them. The germline V gene has CDR1 SGHRS and CDR2 YFSETQ.

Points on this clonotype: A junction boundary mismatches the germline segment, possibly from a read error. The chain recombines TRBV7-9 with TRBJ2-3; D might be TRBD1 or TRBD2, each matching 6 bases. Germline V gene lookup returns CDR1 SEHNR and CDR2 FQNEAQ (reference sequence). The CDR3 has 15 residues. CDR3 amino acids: CVSSLYGGPADSQYF. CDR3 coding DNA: TGTGTCAGCAGCTTATATGGGGGGCCGGCGGATTCGCAGTATTTT.

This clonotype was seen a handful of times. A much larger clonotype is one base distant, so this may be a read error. This CDR3 reads CSAMAPTGWNEQYF. The CDR3, as DNA: TGCAGTGCTATGGCCCCAACCGGGTGGAATGAGCAGTACTTC. V and J are TRBV20-1 and TRBJ2-5; the D is unclear. The CDR3 loop spans 14 amino acids. Trimming left V 4 bases short and J 11 bases short, with 23 bases between. The V gene's germline CDR1 is DFQATT and CDR2 SNEGSKA (reference sequence).

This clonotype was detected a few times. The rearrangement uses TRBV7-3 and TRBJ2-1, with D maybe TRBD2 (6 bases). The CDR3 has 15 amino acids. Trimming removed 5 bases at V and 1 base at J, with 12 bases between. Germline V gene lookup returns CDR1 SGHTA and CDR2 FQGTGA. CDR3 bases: TGTGCCAGCAGCCGCGGGGCCGGGTCCTACAATGAGCAGTTCTTC. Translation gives CASSRGAGSYNEQFF.

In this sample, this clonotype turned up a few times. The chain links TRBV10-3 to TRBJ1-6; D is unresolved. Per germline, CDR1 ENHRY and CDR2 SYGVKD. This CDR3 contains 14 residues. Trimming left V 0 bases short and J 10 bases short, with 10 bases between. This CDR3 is CAISESGSRSPLHF. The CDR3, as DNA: TGTGCCATCAGTGAGTCCGGCTCAAGATCACCCCTCCACTTT.

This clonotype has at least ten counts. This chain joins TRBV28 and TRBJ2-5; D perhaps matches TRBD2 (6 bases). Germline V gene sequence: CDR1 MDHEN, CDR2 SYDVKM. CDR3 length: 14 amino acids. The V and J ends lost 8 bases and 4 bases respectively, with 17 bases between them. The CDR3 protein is CASGFQGGRETQYF. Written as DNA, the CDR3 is TGTGCCAGCGGGTTCCAGGGAGGTAGAGAGACCCAGTACTTC.

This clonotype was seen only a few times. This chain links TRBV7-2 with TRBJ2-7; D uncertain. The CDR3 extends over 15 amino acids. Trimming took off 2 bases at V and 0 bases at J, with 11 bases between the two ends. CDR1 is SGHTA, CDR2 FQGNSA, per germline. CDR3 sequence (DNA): TGTGCCAGCAGCTTAAGTCTGGGGAACTCCTACGAGCAGTACTTC. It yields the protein CASSLSLGNSYEQYF. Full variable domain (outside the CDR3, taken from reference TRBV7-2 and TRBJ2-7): GAGVSQSPSNKVTEKGKDVELRCDPISGHTALYWYRQSLGQGLEFLIYFQGNSAPDKSGLPSDRFSAERTGGSVSTLTIQRTQQEDSAVYLCASSLSLGNSYEQYFGPGTRLTVT.

CDR3 nucleotides: TGTGCCAGCAGTTTAAAGGAGGGCGGGGAGCTGTTTTTT. It is translated as CASSLKEGGELFF. The chain combines TRBV12-3 or TRBV12-4 with TRBJ2-2; weak D call: TRBD2 (6 bases). This CDR3 has 13 amino acids. V was shortened by 2 bases and J by 7 bases, with 8 bases between the two germline ends.

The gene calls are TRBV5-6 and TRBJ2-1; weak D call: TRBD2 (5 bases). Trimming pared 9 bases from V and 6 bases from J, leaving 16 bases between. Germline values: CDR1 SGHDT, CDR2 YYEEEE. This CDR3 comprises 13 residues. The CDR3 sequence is CATSLGNGNEQFF. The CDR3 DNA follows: TGTGCCACCTCACTAGGAAATGGCAATGAGCAGTTCTTC. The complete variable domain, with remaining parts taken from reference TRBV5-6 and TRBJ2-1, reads DAGVTQSPTHLIKTRGQQVTLRCSPKSGHDTVSWYQQALGQGPQFIFQYYEEEERQRGNFPDRFSGHQFPNYSSELNVNALLLGDSALYLCATSLGNGNEQFFGPGTRLTVL.

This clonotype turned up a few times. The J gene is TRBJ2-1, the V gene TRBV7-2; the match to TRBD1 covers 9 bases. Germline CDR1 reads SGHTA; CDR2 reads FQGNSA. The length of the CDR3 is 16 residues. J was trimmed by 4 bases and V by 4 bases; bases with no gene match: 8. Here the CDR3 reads CASSSTTGGIYNEQFF. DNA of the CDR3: TGTGCCAGCAGCTCCACGACAGGGGGGATATACAATGAGCAGTTCTTC.

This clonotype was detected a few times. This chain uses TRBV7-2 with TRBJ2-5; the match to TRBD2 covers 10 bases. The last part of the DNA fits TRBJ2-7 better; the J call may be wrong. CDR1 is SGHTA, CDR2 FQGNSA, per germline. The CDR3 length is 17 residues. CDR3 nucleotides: TGTGCCAGCAGCTTACCCCTAGCGGGAGATTACCTCTACGAGCAGTACTTC. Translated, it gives CASSLPLAGDYLYEQYF.

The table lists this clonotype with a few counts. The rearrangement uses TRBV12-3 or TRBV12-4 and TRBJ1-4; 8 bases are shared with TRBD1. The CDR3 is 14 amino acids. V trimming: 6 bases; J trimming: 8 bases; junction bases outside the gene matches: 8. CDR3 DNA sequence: TGTGCCAGCAGGTTCACAGGGGGTGGCGAAAAACTGTTTTTT. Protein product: CASRFTGGGEKLFF.

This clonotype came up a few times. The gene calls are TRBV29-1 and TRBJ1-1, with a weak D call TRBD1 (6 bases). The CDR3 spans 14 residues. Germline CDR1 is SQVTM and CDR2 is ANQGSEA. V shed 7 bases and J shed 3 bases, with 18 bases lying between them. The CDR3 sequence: CSAKQGLGDTEAFF. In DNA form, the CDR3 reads TGCAGCGCGAAACAGGGACTTGGGGACACTGAAGCTTTCTTT.

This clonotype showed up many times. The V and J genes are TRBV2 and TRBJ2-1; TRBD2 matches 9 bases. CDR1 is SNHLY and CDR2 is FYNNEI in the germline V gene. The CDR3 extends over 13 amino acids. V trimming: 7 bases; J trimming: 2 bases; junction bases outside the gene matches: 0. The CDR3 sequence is CASTSGTYNEQFF. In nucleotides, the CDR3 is TGTGCCAGCACTAGCGGGACCTACAATGAGCAGTTCTTC.

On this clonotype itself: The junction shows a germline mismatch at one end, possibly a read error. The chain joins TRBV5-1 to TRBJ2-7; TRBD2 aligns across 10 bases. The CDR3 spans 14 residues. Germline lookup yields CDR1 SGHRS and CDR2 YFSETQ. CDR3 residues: CAGSGLAANNEQYF. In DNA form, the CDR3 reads TGCGCCGGCAGTGGACTAGCGGCAAACAATGAGCAGTACTTC.

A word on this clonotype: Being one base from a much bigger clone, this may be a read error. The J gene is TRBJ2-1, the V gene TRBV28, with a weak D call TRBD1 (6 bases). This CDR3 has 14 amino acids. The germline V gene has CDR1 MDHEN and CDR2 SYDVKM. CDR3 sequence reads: CTSQEDSSYNEQFF. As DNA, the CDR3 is TGTACCAGCCAGGAGGACAGCTCCTACAATGAGCAGTTCTTC. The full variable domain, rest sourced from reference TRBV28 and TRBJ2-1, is DVKVTQSSRYLVKRTGEKVFLECVQDMDHENMFWYRQDPGLGLRLIYFSYDVKMKEKGDIPEGYSVSREKKERFSLILESASTNQTSMYLCTSQEDSSYNEQFFGPGTRLTVL.

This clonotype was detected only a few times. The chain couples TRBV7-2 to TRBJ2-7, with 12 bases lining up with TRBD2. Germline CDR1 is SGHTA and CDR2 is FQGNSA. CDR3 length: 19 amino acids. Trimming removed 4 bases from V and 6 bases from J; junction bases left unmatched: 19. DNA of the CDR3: TGTGCCAGCAGCTCACCATCTCTAGCGGGAGGGCCTCTATCGATCGAGCAGTACTTC. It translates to CASSSPSLAGGPLSIEQYF.

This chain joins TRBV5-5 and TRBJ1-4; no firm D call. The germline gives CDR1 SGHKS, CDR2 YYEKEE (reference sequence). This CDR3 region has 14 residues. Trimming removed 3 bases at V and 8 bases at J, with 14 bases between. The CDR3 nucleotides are TGTGCCAGCAGCTCAGGACTGGTAGGGGAAAAACTGTTTTTT. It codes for CASSSGLVGEKLFF.

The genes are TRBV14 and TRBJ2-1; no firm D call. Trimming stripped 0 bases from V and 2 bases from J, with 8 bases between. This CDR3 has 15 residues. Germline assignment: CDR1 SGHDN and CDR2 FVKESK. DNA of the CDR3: TGTGCCAGCAGCCAAGATTCTTGGGCCTACAATGAGCAGTTCTTC. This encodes CASSQDSWAYNEQFF.

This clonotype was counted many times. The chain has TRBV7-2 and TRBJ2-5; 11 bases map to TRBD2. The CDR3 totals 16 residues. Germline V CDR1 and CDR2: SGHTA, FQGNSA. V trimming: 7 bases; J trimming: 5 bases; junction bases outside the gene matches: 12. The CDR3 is CASTRYSGRVGETQYF. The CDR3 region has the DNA TGTGCCAGCACACGCTATAGCGGGAGGGTCGGGGAGACCCAGTACTTC. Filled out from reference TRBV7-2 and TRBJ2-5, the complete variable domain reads GAGVSQSPSNKVTEKGKDVELRCDPISGHTALYWYRQSLGQGLEFLIYFQGNSAPDKSGLPSDRFSAERTGGSVSTLTIQRTQQEDSAVYLCASTRYSGRVGETQYFGPGTRLLVL.

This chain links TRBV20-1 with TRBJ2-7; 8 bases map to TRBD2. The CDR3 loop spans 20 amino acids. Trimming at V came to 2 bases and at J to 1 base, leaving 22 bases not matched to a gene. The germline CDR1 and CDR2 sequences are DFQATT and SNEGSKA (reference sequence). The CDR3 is CSARKPPGGQENPISYEQYF. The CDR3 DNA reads TGCAGTGCTAGAAAACCCCCGGGAGGGCAGGAAAACCCAATATCCTACGAGCAGTACTTC.

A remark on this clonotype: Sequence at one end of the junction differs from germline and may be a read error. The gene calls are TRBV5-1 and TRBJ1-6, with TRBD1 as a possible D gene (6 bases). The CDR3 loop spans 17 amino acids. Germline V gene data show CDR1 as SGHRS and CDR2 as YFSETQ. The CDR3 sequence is CTSSLEAGGFYNSPLHF. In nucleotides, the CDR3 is TGCACCAGCAGCTTAGAGGCGGGGGGCTTTTATAATTCACCCCTCCACTTT.

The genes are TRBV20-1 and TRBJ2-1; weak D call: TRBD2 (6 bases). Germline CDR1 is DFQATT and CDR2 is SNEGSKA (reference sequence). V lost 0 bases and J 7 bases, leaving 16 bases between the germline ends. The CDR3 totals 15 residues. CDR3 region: CSARDGDSGRNEQFF. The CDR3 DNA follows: TGCAGTGCTAGAGATGGGGACTCGGGGAGAAATGAGCAGTTCTTC.

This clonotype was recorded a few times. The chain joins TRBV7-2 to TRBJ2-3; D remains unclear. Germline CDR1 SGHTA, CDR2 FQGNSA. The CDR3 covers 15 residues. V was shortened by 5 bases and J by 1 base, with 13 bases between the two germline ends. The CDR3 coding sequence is TGTGCCAGCAGCCCAAGCCCGCACCGCACAGATACGCAGTATTTT. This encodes CASSPSPHRTDTQYF.

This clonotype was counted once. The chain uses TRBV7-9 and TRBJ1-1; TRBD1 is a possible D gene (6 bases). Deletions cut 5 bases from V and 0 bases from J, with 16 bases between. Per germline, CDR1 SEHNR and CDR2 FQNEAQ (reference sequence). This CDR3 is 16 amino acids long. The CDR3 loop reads CASSPYRAPMNTEAFF. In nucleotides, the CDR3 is TGTGCCAGCAGCCCCTACAGGGCTCCTATGAACACTGAAGCTTTCTTT.

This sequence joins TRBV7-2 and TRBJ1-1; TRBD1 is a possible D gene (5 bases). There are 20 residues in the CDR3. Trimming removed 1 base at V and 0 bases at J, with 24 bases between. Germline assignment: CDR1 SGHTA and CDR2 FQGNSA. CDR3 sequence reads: CASSLVGAESSLGMNTEAFF. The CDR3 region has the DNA TGTGCCAGCAGCTTAGTTGGGGCAGAATCGTCCCTAGGAATGAACACTGAAGCTTTCTTT.

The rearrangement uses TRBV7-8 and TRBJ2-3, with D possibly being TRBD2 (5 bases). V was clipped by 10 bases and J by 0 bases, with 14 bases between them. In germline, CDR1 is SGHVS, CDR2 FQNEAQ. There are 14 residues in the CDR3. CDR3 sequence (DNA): TGTGCCACCCTGAGGGCTCCTAGCACAGATACGCAGTATTTT. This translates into CATLRAPSTDTQYF.

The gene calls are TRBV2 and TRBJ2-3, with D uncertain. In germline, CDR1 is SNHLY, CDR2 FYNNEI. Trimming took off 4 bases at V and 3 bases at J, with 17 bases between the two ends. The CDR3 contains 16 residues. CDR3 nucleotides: TGTGCCAGCAGTGGCCGTGCGTTAGGGATTACAGATACGCAGTATTTT. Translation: CASSGRALGITDTQYF.

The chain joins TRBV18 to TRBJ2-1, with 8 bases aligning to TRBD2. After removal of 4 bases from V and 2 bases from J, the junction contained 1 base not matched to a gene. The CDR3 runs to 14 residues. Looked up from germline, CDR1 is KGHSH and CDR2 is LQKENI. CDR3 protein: CASSRSGAYNEQFF. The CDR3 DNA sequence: TGTGCCAGCTCACGTAGCGGGGCCTACAATGAGCAGTTCTTC.